This T cell receptor (beta chain) was sequenced for a study of blood T cell repertoires in COVID-19. Background on the study: Researchers got acute and convalescent COVID-19 samples from the United States, Italy and Spain.

In terms of age and location, participants ranged from roughly 18 to 90 years and lived in about 25 US areas. Participant reports of clinical history set cohort assignment. CDR1 SGHDT and CDR2 YYEEEE come from the germline V gene. The V gene lost 0 bases and the J gene lost 7 bases, with 13 bases spanning the gap. The CDR3 contains 14 residues. Original handling: The authors estimated nucleated cell counts from reference gene primer amplification. Sequenced by immunoSEQ multiplex PCR; TCRdb stores in-frame clones only, minus some. V and J calls and clone size come straight from that table; D and trimming were deduced from the DNA. Of hundreds of thousands of clones detected, almost 90% appear once; the ten largest clones hold around 4.4%.

Sequencing was done on a sample of PBMCs or T cells enriched from blood (not recorded which). The clonotype was recovered from a woman between 18 and 30 years old with acute COVID-19. The V call is TRBV5-6, the J call TRBJ1-1, with D perhaps matching TRBD1 (6 bases). The CDR3 region is CASSLGHQGIEAFF. The CDR3 DNA is TGTGCCAGCAGCTTGGGACACCAGGGGATTGAAGCTTTCTTT. Variable domain in full (rest from reference TRBV5-6 and TRBJ1-1): DAGVTQSPTHLIKTRGQQVTLRCSPKSGHDTVSWYQQALGQGPQFIFQYYEEEERQRGNFPDRFSGHQFPNYSSELNVNALLLGDSALYLCASSLGHQGIEAFFGQGTRLTVV.